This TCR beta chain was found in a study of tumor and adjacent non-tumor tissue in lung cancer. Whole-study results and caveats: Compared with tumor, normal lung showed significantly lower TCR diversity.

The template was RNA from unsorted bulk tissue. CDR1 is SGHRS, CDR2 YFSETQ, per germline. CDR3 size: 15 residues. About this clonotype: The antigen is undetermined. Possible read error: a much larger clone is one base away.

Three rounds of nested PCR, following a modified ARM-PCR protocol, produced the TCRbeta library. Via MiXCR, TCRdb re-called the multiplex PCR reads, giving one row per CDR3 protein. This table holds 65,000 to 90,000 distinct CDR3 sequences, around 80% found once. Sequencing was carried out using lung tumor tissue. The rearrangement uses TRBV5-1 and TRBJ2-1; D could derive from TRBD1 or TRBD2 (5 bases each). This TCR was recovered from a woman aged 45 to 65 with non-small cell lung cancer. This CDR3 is CARSLGDREYNEQFF. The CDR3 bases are TGCGCCAGGAGCTTGGGAGACAGAGAATACAATGAGCAGTTCTTC.